A selection of T cell receptor beta chains follows, all from one sample in a study of shared clonotypes between healthy human individuals. Produced via immunoSEQ multiplex PCR; TCRdb's table is partial and in-frame only. The repertoire includes 2,500,000 or so clones, 80% to 95% of them detected once, and approximately 0.37% sits in the top ten. The specimen was naive CD4+ T cells from PBMCs. The receptors come from a man aged 18 to 30 in good health. Some clones in this sample may be carry-over from other donors' samples. Both conserved end residues are part of each CDR3. The D gene is left open where the match is weak. The size entry is marked missing in some rows and otherwise reads once, few, many or a size class.

D: TRBD2; J: TRBJ2-1; V: TRBV6-1; length: 15; size: once; DNA: TGTGCCAGTACTACCGGGACTAGCTCCTACAATGAGCAGTTCTTC; CDR3: CASTTGTSSYNEQFF
D: NA; J: TRBJ1-2; V: TRBV30; length: 13; size: NA; DNA: TGTGCCTGGAGGGACGGGGCTAACTATGGCTACACCTTC; CDR3: CAWRDGANYGYTF
D: NA; J: TRBJ1-2; V: TRBV19; length: 18; size: NA; DNA: TGTGCCAGTCAACCCATAGGGGGGGGAGCCCGAGGAAACTATGGCTACACCTTC; CDR3: CASQPIGGGARGNYGYTF
D: NA; J: TRBJ1-2; V: TRBV28; length: 15; size: NA; DNA: TGTGCCAGCAGTCCACCTGCCGGACGCGACTATGGCTACACCTTC; CDR3: CASSPPAGRDYGYTF
D: NA; J: TRBJ1-1; V: TRBV20-1; length: 11; size: NA; DNA: TGCAGTGCCCCCGGGAGGCATGAAGCTTTCTTT; CDR3: CSAPGRHEAFF
D: NA; J: TRBJ1-1; V: TRBV19; length: 15; size: NA; DNA: TGTGCCACCAAGGGGGGGGAGGTTAATTCGGCTGAAGCTTTCTTT; CDR3: CATKGGEVNSAEAFF
D: NA; J: TRBJ1-1; V: TRBV4-3; length: 15; size: NA; DNA: TGCGCCAGCAGCCAAGAATATACCAAGAACACTGAAGCTTTCTTT; CDR3: CASSQEYTKNTEAFF
D: TRBD2; J: TRBJ2-5; V: TRBV10-3; length: 19; size: NA; DNA: TGTGCCATCAGTAATTACGGGACTAGCGGGTCGTCGGGCTTTGAGACCCAGTACTTC; CDR3: CAISNYGTSGSSGFETQYF
D: NA; J: TRBJ2-5; V: TRBV29-1; length: 12; size: NA; DNA: TGCAGCGCCTGCCCGGGTGGTGAGACCCAGTACTTC; CDR3: CSACPGGETQYF
D: NA; J: TRBJ2-7; V: TRBV4-2; length: 14; size: NA; DNA: TGTGCCAGCAGCCAAAGTAGGGGGGGCTACGAGCAGTACTTC; CDR3: CASSQSRGGYEQYF
D: NA; J: TRBJ1-1; V: TRBV29-1; length: 13; size: few; DNA: TGCAGCGTTGGGGGAGGCTGGGACACTGAAGCTTTCTTT; CDR3: CSVGGGWDTEAFF
D: NA; J: TRBJ2-1; V: TRBV7-2; length: 14; size: NA; DNA: TGTGCCAGCAGCTTTATTTCCGGCTACAATGAGCAGTTCTTC; CDR3: CASSFISGYNEQFF
D: NA; J: TRBJ2-7; V: TRBV7-2; length: 12; size: NA; DNA: TGTGCCAGCAGCTTATCCGGGAACGAGCAGTACTTC; CDR3: CASSLSGNEQYF
D: NA; J: TRBJ2-1; V: TRBV5-1; length: 13; size: once; DNA: TGCGCCAGCAGCTCGAGTAGCAGTGTTGAGCAGTTCTTC; CDR3: CASSSSSSVEQFF
D: TRBD2; J: TRBJ2-4; V: TRBV7-2; length: 13; size: few; DNA: TGTGCCAGCAGCCCAGGACTAGAAAACATTCAGTACTTC; CDR3: CASSPGLENIQYF
D: TRBD1; J: TRBJ1-2; V: TRBV29-1; length: 11; size: once; DNA: TGCAGCGGCCGGGACAGTCACGGCTACACCTTC; CDR3: CSGRDSHGYTF
D: NA; J: TRBJ2-5; V: TRBV5-6; length: 13; size: NA; DNA: TGTGCCAGCAGCTCGTCCAGGGTTGGGACCCAGTACTTC; CDR3: CASSSSRVGTQYF
D: NA; J: TRBJ2-5; V: TRBV5-4; length: 16; size: once; DNA: TGTGCCAGCAGCCGGGGGCCGGTAAGCTTACAAGAGACCCAGTACTTC; CDR3: CASSRGPVSLQETQYF
D: TRBD1; J: TRBJ2-7; V: TRBV10-3; length: 14; size: NA; DNA: TGTGCCATCAGCTCCGGGACAGGGTCCTACGAGCAGTACTTC; CDR3: CAISSGTGSYEQYF
D: TRBD1; J: TRBJ1-2; V: TRBV6-1; length: 17; size: few; DNA: TGTGCCAGCAGTGAAGGGACCGGGACAGCAGAACTATATGGCTACACCTTC; CDR3: CASSEGTGTAELYGYTF
D: NA; J: TRBJ2-3; V: TRBV15; length: 13; size: NA; DNA: TGTGCCACCAGCAGAGATTCGGGAGATACGCAGTATTTT; CDR3: CATSRDSGDTQYF
D: NA; J: TRBJ2-1; V: TRBV6-1; length: 13; size: NA; DNA: TGTGCCAGCAGTCGACAGCCCGGCAATGAGCAGTTCTTC; CDR3: CASSRQPGNEQFF
D: NA; J: TRBJ2-2; V: TRBV28; length: 13; size: NA; DNA: TGTGCCAGCAGTTTAGCTGTCACCGGGGAGCTGTTTTTT; CDR3: CASSLAVTGELFF
D: NA; J: TRBJ2-2; V: TRBV7-3; length: 15; size: NA; DNA: TGTGCCAGCAGCCCCGTTGGGAGCCATGGCGGGGAGCTGTTTTTT; CDR3: CASSPVGSHGGELFF
D: TRBD1; J: TRBJ1-2; V: TRBV29-1; length: 16; size: NA; DNA: TGCAGCGTTGAATCGACAGGGGCAATACGGACGGGTGGCTACACCTTC; CDR3: CSVESTGAIRTGGYTF
D: TRBD2; J: TRBJ2-1; V: TRBV5-1; length: 14; size: NA; DNA: TGCGCCAGCAGCCCGACTAGCGGTAACAATGAGCAGTTCTTC; CDR3: CASSPTSGNNEQFF
D: NA; J: TRBJ1-4; V: TRBV11-2; length: 15; size: NA; DNA: TGTGCCAGCAGCTTAGCGACAGGCCAAAATGAAAAACTGTTTTTT; CDR3: CASSLATGQNEKLFF
D: NA; J: TRBJ1-1; V: TRBV6-1; length: 13; size: NA; DNA: TGTGCCAGCAGTGCCCAGGGTCACACTGAAGCTTTCTTT; CDR3: CASSAQGHTEAFF
D: NA; J: TRBJ2-1; V: TRBV7-9; length: 15; size: few; DNA: TGTGCCAGCAGTGCCCCCGGGACGCCCTACAATGAGCAGTTCTTC; CDR3: CASSAPGTPYNEQFF
D: TRBD1; J: TRBJ1-2; V: TRBV6-5; length: 13; size: NA; DNA: TGTGCCAGCACCCCGACAGGGGGCTATGGCTACACCTTC; CDR3: CASTPTGGYGYTF
D: NA; J: TRBJ1-4; V: TRBV9; length: 15; size: NA; DNA: TGTGCCAGCAGCTTTCCCCGGGGTCTTAATGAAAAACTGTTTTTT; CDR3: CASSFPRGLNEKLFF
D: TRBD1; J: TRBJ2-2; V: TRBV5-1; length: 16; size: NA; DNA: TGCGCCAGCAGCTTGGCAGGGACAGGGTACACCGGGGAGCTGTTTTTT; CDR3: CASSLAGTGYTGELFF
D: NA; J: TRBJ2-2; V: TRBV5-1; length: 14; size: NA; DNA: TGCGCCAGCAGCTCAATTACTGGGACCGGGGAGCTGTTTTTT; CDR3: CASSSITGTGELFF
D: NA; J: TRBJ2-7; V: TRBV7-9; length: 12; size: once; DNA: TGTGCCAGCAGCTTACCGCATTACGAGCAGTACTTC; CDR3: CASSLPHYEQYF
D: NA; J: TRBJ1-2; V: TRBV5-6; length: 14; size: NA; DNA: TGTGCCAGCGTAAAACGCGGGCAGGACTATGGCTACACCTTC; CDR3: CASVKRGQDYGYTF
D: NA; J: TRBJ2-6; V: TRBV28; length: 15; size: NA; DNA: TGTGCCAGCATGGAGGTACTCCCCGGGGCCAACGTCCTGACTTTC; CDR3: CASMEVLPGANVLTF
D: TRBD2; J: TRBJ2-3; V: TRBV5-1; length: 14; size: NA; DNA: TGCGCCAGCAGCTTTAGCGGGTCCGCAGATACGCAGTATTTT; CDR3: CASSFSGSADTQYF
D: TRBD2; J: TRBJ2-1; V: TRBV5-4; length: 16; size: NA; DNA: TGTGCCAGCAGCGCAAGGACTAGCGGGAGACATCATGAGCAGTTCTTC; CDR3: CASSARTSGRHHEQFF